The 4 T cell receptor beta chains below all came from one sample that was sequenced in a study of preoperative IRX-2 immunotherapy in early breast cancer. The treatment is: preoperative locoregional IRX-2 cytokine immunotherapy. Generated by immunoSEQ multiplex PCR, the TCRdb table keeps only in-frame clones and is missing some. The top ten hold 3% to 3.5% of the sample, which has 25,000 to 30,000 clones, 82% seen once. Sampling took place from a patient treated with IRX-2 immunotherapy. The receptors stem from a human donor with breast cancer.

The table lists this clone with a few counts. The rearrangement joins TRBV6-8 to TRBJ2-1, with D possibly TRBD2 on 5 matching bases. This CDR3 has 13 residues. Trimming pared 2 bases from V and 9 bases from J, leaving 11 bases between. The germline gives CDR1 MNHGY, CDR2 SAAAGT. In DNA form, the CDR3 reads TGTGCCAGCAGTTACGTTCGGGGTACTGAGCAGTTCTTC. It is translated as CASSYVRGTEQFF.

The chain is built from TRBV11-3 and TRBJ2-7, with D perhaps given as TRBD1 or TRBD2 (6 bases each). CDR1 and CDR2 (germline): SGHNT, YENEEA. There are 14 residues in the CDR3. Trimming shortened V by 1 base and J by 2 bases, and 9 bases separated the two germline ends. This CDR3 reads CASSLVGGPYEQYF. For the CDR3, the DNA is TGTGCCAGCAGCTTAGTTGGGGGGCCCTACGAGCAGTACTTC.

This chain connects TRBV18 to TRBJ1-3, with D uncertain. The CDR3 is 14 residues long. The ends were cut back, 8 bases at V and 4 bases at J, with 15 bases in the middle. Germline V gives CDR1 KGHSH, CDR2 LQKENI. CDR3 region: CASTTNGGGNTIYF. CDR3 nucleotide sequence: TGTGCCAGCACCACGAATGGTGGAGGAAACACCATATATTTT.

The chain combines TRBV11-3 with TRBJ2-1, with 7 bases lining up with TRBD1. Germline V gives CDR1 SGHNT, CDR2 YENEEA. V was clipped by 5 bases and J by 4 bases; unmatched bases: 8. The CDR3 totals 15 residues. The CDR3 coding sequence is TGTGCCAGCAGCCCCCGAGACAGGGAGTACAATGAGCAGTTCTTC. Its protein is CASSPRDREYNEQFF.